Shown below are 6 T cell receptor beta chains from a single sample sequenced in a study of blood T cell repertoires in COVID-19. Measured with immunoSEQ multiplex PCR; TCRdb has only the in-frame clones, and not every one. The sample includes about 110,000 clones, around four fifths seen only once; the top ten take around 4.4%. Sequenced material: peripheral blood. The receptors were sampled from a man between 65 and 85 years old with acute or convalescent COVID-19.

This chain uses TRBV2 with TRBJ2-1; D remains ambiguous. CDR1 and CDR2 (germline): SNHLY, FYNNEI. Trimming pared 4 bases from V and 5 bases from J, leaving 9 bases between. CDR3 length: 13 amino acids. CDR3 amino acids: CASSADINNEQFF. The CDR3 DNA reads as TGTGCCAGCAGTGCAGATATAAACAATGAGCAGTTCTTC.

The chain joins TRBV6-5 to TRBJ2-7; possibly TRBD2 for D (6 bases). Between the trimmed V and J ends, which lost 0 bases and 5 bases, there was a span of 8 bases. CDR3 length: 13 residues. CDR1 and CDR2 (germline): MNHEY, SVGAGI. DNA for the CDR3: TGTGCCAGCAGTTACTCCAGGAGGGACGAGCAGTACTTC. Residues: CASSYSRRDEQYF.

This sequence joins TRBV2 and TRBJ1-3, with TRBD1 matching 7 bases. V was clipped by 7 bases and J by 0 bases; unmatched bases: 6. The CDR3 runs to 15 residues. The germline CDR1 and CDR2 sequences are SNHLY and FYNNEI. The chain's CDR3 is CASKDRPSSGNTIYF. The CDR3 coding sequence is TGTGCCAGCAAGGACAGGCCGAGCTCTGGAAACACCATATATTTT.

This clone was detected a few times. One end of the junction fails to match germline, which may point to a read error. The chain recombines TRBV28 with TRBJ1-5, with D perhaps TRBD1 (6 bases). Germline V CDR1 and CDR2: MDHEN, SYDVKM. The CDR3 runs 15 residues. The CDR3 DNA sequence: TGTGCCAGCACTTTAGGGGGGGGAGGAAATCAGCCCCAGCATTTT. Translated, it gives CASTLGGGGNQPQHF.

The chain combines TRBV7-3 with TRBJ1-1, with D unresolved. This CDR3 spans 13 amino acids. V lost 3 bases and J lost 4, with 9 bases in between. Per germline, CDR1 SGHTA and CDR2 FQGTGA. The CDR3 bases are TGTGCCAGCAGCTTGGGCAGCGGCACTGAAGCTTTCTTT. Protein: CASSLGSGTEAFF.

The chain carries TRBV3-1 (or the pseudogene TRBV3-2) and TRBJ1-6; 7 nucleotides line up with TRBD1. Germline V gives CDR1 LGHDT, CDR2 YNNKEL (reference sequence). The CDR3 is 14 residues long. J gave up 6 bases and V 6 bases, and 5 bases lay outside the gene matches. The CDR3 region has the DNA TGTGCCAGCAGATTACAGGGGACTAATTCACCCCTCCACTTT. Protein sequence: CASRLQGTNSPLHF.